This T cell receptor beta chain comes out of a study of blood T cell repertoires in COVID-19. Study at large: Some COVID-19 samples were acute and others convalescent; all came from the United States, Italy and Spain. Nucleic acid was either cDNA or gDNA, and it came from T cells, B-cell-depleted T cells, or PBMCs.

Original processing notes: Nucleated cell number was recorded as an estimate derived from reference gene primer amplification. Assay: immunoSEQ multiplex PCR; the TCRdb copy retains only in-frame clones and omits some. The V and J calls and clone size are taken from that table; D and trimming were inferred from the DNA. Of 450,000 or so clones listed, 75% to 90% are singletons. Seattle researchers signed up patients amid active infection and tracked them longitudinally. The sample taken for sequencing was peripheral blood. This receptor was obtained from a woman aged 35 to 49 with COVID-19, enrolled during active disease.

The chain's CDR3 is CASSQDHVTGMKTQYF. DNA for the CDR3: TGTGCCAGCAGCCAAGATCATGTGACAGGGATGAAGACCCAGTACTTC. The chain carries TRBV3-1 (or the pseudogene TRBV3-2) and TRBJ2-5, with 7 bases that match TRBD1. Per germline, CDR1 LGHDT and CDR2 YNNKEL (reference sequence). The CDR3 is 16 amino acids. V lost 0 bases, J lost 6 bases, and 10 bases stayed unmatched.